The 32 T cell receptor beta chains presented below share a single source sample, sequenced in a study of breast tumors, draining lymph nodes, adjacent tissues. Samples came from axillary lymph nodes draining the breast cancer. Via MiXCR, TCRdb re-called the multiplex PCR reads, giving one row per CDR3 protein. Of some 120,000 distinct CDR3 sequences listed, about 20% are singletons. What was sequenced was axillary lymph node tissue. The origin of the receptors is a female donor with breast cancer. Some clones in this sample may be carry-over from other donors' samples.

This clonotype came up many times. The V and J genes are TRBV20-1 and TRBJ2-1, with 7 bases aligning to TRBD2. Trimming cost V 4 bases and J 0 bases; bases outside gene matches: 6. This CDR3 spans 15 amino acids. CDR1 is DFQATT and CDR2 is SNEGSKA in the germline V gene (reference sequence). CDR3 loop: CSANSGGSSYNEQFF. CDR3 DNA: TGCAGTGCTAACTCCGGGGGGAGCTCCTACAATGAGCAGTTCTTC.

This clonotype was recorded many times. The chain is built from TRBV6-5 and TRBJ1-6; TRBD1 might be the D (5 bases). V lost 6 bases, J lost 7 bases, and 13 bases lay in between. This CDR3 has 14 residues. The V gene's germline CDR1 is MNHEY and CDR2 SVGAGI. The DNA of the CDR3 is TGTGCCAGCAGCCCCCGCGGGGGGAATTCACCCCTCCACTTT. Amino acid sequence: CASSPRGGNSPLHF.

This clonotype occurred many times. This rearrangement joins TRBV20-1 to TRBJ2-2; D gene ambiguous. Trimming left V 5 bases short and J 1 base short, with 8 bases between. The CDR3 covers 13 residues. In germline, CDR1 is DFQATT, CDR2 SNEGSKA (reference sequence). In DNA form, the CDR3 reads TGCAGTGCTCCCGTGGTGAACACCGGGGAGCTGTTTTTT. Protein product: CSAPVVNTGELFF.

This clonotype was counted ten times or more. The chain recombines TRBV7-2 with TRBJ2-5; 8 nucleotides align to TRBD2. The CDR3 has 13 residues. V lost 5 bases to trimming and J lost 2 bases; unmatched junction nucleotides: 1. Germline CDR1 and CDR2: SGHTA and FQGNSA. The DNA for the CDR3 is TGTGCCAGCAGCCCTAGCGGGCAAGAGACCCAGTACTTC. Its translation: CASSPSGQETQYF. Based on the CDR3 plus reference TRBV7-2 and TRBJ2-5, the full variable domain is GAGVSQSPSNKVTEKGKDVELRCDPISGHTALYWYRQSLGQGLEFLIYFQGNSAPDKSGLPSDRFSAERTGGSVSTLTIQRTQQEDSAVYLCASSPSGQETQYFGPGTRLLVL.

This clonotype was seen many times. One end of the junction fails to match germline, which may point to a read error. The chain combines TRBV7-7 with TRBJ2-2; D perhaps matches TRBD2 (5 bases). This CDR3 has 14 amino acids. Germline V gene lookup returns CDR1 SSHAT and CDR2 FNYEAQ (reference sequence). For the CDR3, the DNA is TGTGCTAGCAGCTTCGGGGTGAACACCGGGGAGCTGTTTTTT. Its translation: CASSFGVNTGELFF.

This clonotype was counted between two and nine times. The chain links TRBV28 to TRBJ2-1; D gene unclear. The V gene's germline CDR1 is MDHEN and CDR2 SYDVKM. The CDR3 runs 14 residues. Trimming cost V 3 bases and J 7 bases, with 13 bases left between them. DNA of the CDR3: TGTGCCAGCAGTTTTGTGCCGGACCCAAATGAGCAGTTCTTC. Translation: CASSFVPDPNEQFF.

This clonotype appeared many times. CDR3 coding DNA: TGCAGCGCTGGGACATACTTCTCCTACGAGCAGTACTTC. Translating it yields CSAGTYFSYEQYF. The genes are TRBV29-1 and TRBJ2-7; the D gene is possibly TRBD1 (6 bases). V was shortened by 7 bases and J by 0 bases, with 13 bases between the two germline ends. There are 13 residues in the CDR3. In germline, CDR1 is SQVTM, CDR2 ANQGSEA.

This clonotype was observed a few times. The chain is built from TRBV20-1 and TRBJ2-5; possible D gene TRBD1, 6 bases. V lost 3 bases and J lost 5, with 22 bases in between. Germline V CDR1 and CDR2: DFQATT, SNEGSKA (reference sequence). The CDR3 consists of 16 residues. As DNA, the CDR3 is TGCAGTGCTAGTAGGGGGACCTCAACCTGGTTGGAGACCCAGTACTTC. Translation gives CSASRGTSTWLETQYF.

This clonotype was detected ten times or more. This chain links TRBV11-2 with TRBJ2-3; 8 bases agree with TRBD2. The CDR3 has 18 amino acids. Per germline, CDR1 SGHAT and CDR2 FQNNGV. V lost 5 bases, J lost 2 bases, and 15 bases stayed unmatched. CDR3 nucleotide sequence: TGTGCCAGCAGCCCGACCCCCATGAGCGGGGGATTCACAGATACGCAGTATTTT. This translates into CASSPTPMSGGFTDTQYF.

For this clonotype: Possible read error: a much larger clone is one base away. This chain joins TRBV7-8 and TRBJ2-7; D call uncertain. The CDR3 has 14 amino acids. Per germline, CDR1 SGHVS and CDR2 FQNEAQ. V was trimmed by 0 bases and J by 2 bases, leaving 8 bases between them. This CDR3 reads CASSLAVSPYEQYF. The CDR3 nucleotides are TGTGCCAGCAGCTTAGCGGTATCGCCCTACGAGCAGTACTTC.

This clonotype occurred many times. CDR3 sequence reads: CASSDPAGPDTQYF. As DNA, the CDR3 is TGTGCCAGCAGTGACCCAGCGGGACCAGATACGCAGTATTTT. The chain links TRBV2 to TRBJ2-3; 7 nucleotides line up with TRBD2. The V segment lost 3 bases and the J segment 4 bases; nucleotides outside the gene matches: 4. Germline V gene lookup returns CDR1 SNHLY and CDR2 FYNNEI. This CDR3 contains 14 residues.

At least ten counts were recorded for this clonotype. The chain carries TRBV2 and TRBJ1-4, with a possible D match to TRBD1 (6 bases). Looked up from germline, CDR1 is SNHLY and CDR2 is FYNNEI. The CDR3 is made up of 13 amino acids. V lost 7 bases and J 8 bases, leaving 14 bases between the germline ends. For the CDR3, the DNA is TGTGCCAGCACCAGGGGCGTGGGGGAAAAACTGTTTTTT. Amino acid sequence: CASTRGVGEKLFF.

J is TRBJ1-4 and V is TRBV28; D is perhaps TRBD1 (5 bases). Trimming removed 3 bases from V and 4 bases from J, with 15 bases in between. The germline V gene encodes CDR1 MDHEN and CDR2 SYDVKM. The CDR3 has 16 amino acids. Here the CDR3 DNA reads TGTGCCAGCAGTTTCATCCCGCAGGGAATTAATGAAAAACTGTTTTTT. Amino acid sequence: CASSFIPQGINEKLFF. The variable domain in full, completed from reference TRBV28 and TRBJ1-4, reads DVKVTQSSRYLVKRTGEKVFLECVQDMDHENMFWYRQDPGLGLRLIYFSYDVKMKEKGDIPEGYSVSREKKERFSLILESASTNQTSMYLCASSFIPQGINEKLFFGSGTQLSVL.

This clonotype came up many times. The genes are TRBV20-1 and TRBJ1-5; 9 nucleotides line up with TRBD1. Germline V gene sequence: CDR1 DFQATT, CDR2 SNEGSKA (reference sequence). The CDR3 sequence is 14 residues long. V shed 6 bases and J 6 bases; nucleotides not matched to a gene: 9. CDR3 amino acids: CSARTGEFSQPQHF. For the CDR3, the DNA is TGCAGTGCAAGGACAGGGGAATTCAGTCAGCCCCAGCATTTT.

There are a few counts of this clonotype. This sequence may be a read error, since a much larger clone differs from it by one base. V is TRBV28 and J is TRBJ2-3; perhaps TRBD2 as D (6 bases). The germline CDR1 and CDR2 sequences are MDHEN and SYDVKM. The CDR3 sequence is 15 residues long. V was trimmed by 5 bases and J by 0 bases, leaving 12 bases between them. The CDR3 spells CASSPVGGSTDTQYF. Here the CDR3 DNA reads TGTGCCAGCAGTCCCGTTGGGGGGAGCACAGATACGCAGTATTTT.

The CDR3 loop reads CASGPYPGTSGNTIYF. The CDR3 nucleotides read TGTGCCAGCGGCCCGTATCCAGGGACCTCTGGAAACACCATATATTTT. This sequence joins TRBV27 and TRBJ1-3, with D maybe TRBD1 (5 bases). This CDR3 comprises 16 residues. Germline-derived CDR1 and CDR2 are MNHEY and SMNVEV (reference sequence). The V end was cut by 8 bases, the J end by 0 bases, with 17 bases between.

Comments on this clonotype: At one end the junction does not follow the germline gene, possibly because of a read error. The gene calls are TRBV18 and TRBJ2-5; 7 bases are a match to TRBD2. Germline CDR1 and CDR2: KGHSH and LQKENI. The CDR3 spans 15 residues. CDR3 in DNA: TGTGCCAGCTCACCACCAAGCGGGGCGGAAGAGACCCAGTCCTTC. The encoded protein is CASSPPSGAEETQSF.

As concerns this clonotype: A much larger clone lies a single base off, so this may be a read error. V and J are TRBV6-1 and TRBJ2-7; possible D gene TRBD2, 6 bases. The CDR3 contains 11 residues. CDR1 and CDR2 (germline): MNHNS, SASEGT. This chain's CDR3 is CAAWGVDEQYF. Written as DNA, the CDR3 is TGTGCAGCCTGGGGGGTCGACGAGCAGTACTTC.

This clonotype has at least ten counts. The CDR3 loop is CASSQGSYYGYTF. CDR3 nucleotide sequence: TGTGCCAGCAGCCAGGGATCTTACTATGGCTACACCTTC. The chain recombines TRBV3-1 with TRBJ1-2; D gene unclear. V was trimmed by 3 bases and J by 3 bases, leaving 8 bases between them. The germline gives CDR1 LGHDT, CDR2 YNNKEL (reference sequence). The CDR3 consists of 13 residues.

This clonotype was seen many times. The rearrangement uses TRBV24-1 and TRBJ2-3; no definite D call. The CDR3 runs to 13 residues. The germline V gene has CDR1 KGHDR and CDR2 SFDVKD. Trimming stripped 5 bases from V and 0 bases from J, with 5 bases between. CDR3 region: CATSAPSTDTQYF. The CDR3 region has the DNA TGTGCCACCAGTGCACCTAGCACAGATACGCAGTATTTT.

This clonotype occurred many times. The chain uses TRBV5-1 and TRBJ2-3; D unresolved. The CDR3 spans 13 residues. Germline values: CDR1 SGHRS, CDR2 YFSETQ. The germline V and J ends were trimmed by 1 base and 4 bases, with 7 bases remaining between them. The CDR3, as DNA: TGCGCCAGCAGCTTGTGGCAGTCAGATACGCAGTATTTT. It translates to CASSLWQSDTQYF.

At least ten counts were recorded for this clonotype. The chain carries TRBV19 and TRBJ1-2; 7 bases agree with TRBD1. V shed 5 bases, J shed 8 bases, and the junction held 8 bases outside the gene matches. Germline V gene sequence: CDR1 LNHDA, CDR2 SQIVND (reference sequence). This CDR3 region has 13 residues. The CDR3 protein is CASSRDSGRGYTF. The CDR3 DNA reads TGTGCCAGTAGTCGGGACAGCGGGAGAGGCTACACCTTC.

This clonotype was recorded many times. The CDR3 bases are TGTGCCACCAGCAGAGATAATCCCCGACAGGGTTATAAACTGTTTTTT. Protein product: CATSRDNPRQGYKLFF. This chain links TRBV15 with TRBJ1-4, with 7 positions matching TRBD1. Germline V lookup: CDR1 LNHNV, CDR2 YYDKDF (reference sequence). CDR3 size: 16 residues. J lost 11 bases, V lost 0 bases, and 12 bases had no gene match.

As to this clonotype: A much larger clone is a single base away; this may be a read error. The J gene is TRBJ1-6, the V gene TRBV19; 9 bases are a match to TRBD1. V trimming: 5 bases; J trimming: 0 bases; junction bases outside the gene matches: 11. The CDR3 spans 19 residues. Germline values: CDR1 LNHDA, CDR2 SQIVND (reference sequence). The CDR3: CASSLSSGTGSSYNSPLHF. The CDR3 bases are TGTGCCAGTAGTCTTTCCTCCGGGACAGGGAGCTCCTATAATTCACCCCTCCACTTT. Full variable domain (rest looked up from reference TRBV19 and TRBJ1-6): DGGITQSPKYLFRKEGQNVTLSCEQNLNHDAMYWYRQDPGQGLRLIYYSQIVNDFQKGDIAEGYSVSREKKESFPLTVTSAQKNPTAFYLCASSLSSGTGSSYNSPLHFGNGTRLTVT.

Concerning this clonotype itself: Mismatch with germline at one junction end may stem from a read error. The rearrangement uses TRBV20-1 and TRBJ1-6; TRBD1 agrees at 7 bases. The CDR3 contains 15 residues. Germline loops: CDR1 DFQATT, CDR2 SNEGSKA (reference sequence). This CDR3 reads CGAKGANGYNSSLHF. The DNA of the CDR3 is TGCGGTGCTAAGGGGGCGAACGGATATAATTCATCCCTCCACTTT.

This clonotype was observed at least ten times. V is TRBV3-1 and J is TRBJ2-7; D perhaps matches TRBD2 (5 bases). The CDR3 has 14 amino acids. Germline V gene data show CDR1 as LGHDT and CDR2 as YNNKEL (reference sequence). V lost 0 bases, J lost 3 bases, and 9 bases lay in between. This chain's CDR3 is CASSQESSGYEQYF. CDR3 in DNA: TGTGCCAGCAGCCAAGAATCGAGCGGCTACGAGCAGTACTTC.

Worth noting for this clonotype: This may be a read error, as it is one base from a much larger clone. V is TRBV6-6 and J is TRBJ2-7; 9 bases are shared with TRBD1. CDR1 and CDR2 (germline): MNHNY, SVGAGI (reference sequence). The CDR3 sequence is 16 residues long. The CDR3 is CAGSHPTGTGQLGQYF. The CDR3 bases are TGTGCCGGCAGCCATCCGACCGGGACAGGGCAGCTAGGGCAGTACTTC.

In this sample, this clonotype turned up many times. This sequence joins TRBV20-1 and TRBJ1-3, with D unresolved. CDR3 length equals 15 residues. V lost 1 base to trimming and J lost 0 bases, with 10 bases between them. Per the germline V gene, CDR1 is DFQATT and CDR2 is SNEGSKA (reference sequence). CDR3 in DNA: TGCAGTGCTAGAGGGGGATCCTTCTCTGGAAACACCATATATTTT. This encodes CSARGGSFSGNTIYF.

This clonotype was recorded many times. This sequence joins TRBV18 and TRBJ2-7; 9 bases are shared with TRBD2. The CDR3 runs to 15 residues. V lost 6 bases and J lost 5; bases outside the gene matches: 11. CDR1 is KGHSH and CDR2 is LQKENI in the germline V gene. CDR3 residues: CASSPLSGSSHEQYF. In nucleotides, the CDR3 is TGTGCCAGCTCCCCCCTTAGCGGGAGTTCCCACGAGCAGTACTTC.

The gene calls are TRBV3-1 and TRBJ2-3, with 8 positions matching TRBD1. The CDR3 sequence is 17 residues long. Germline V gene lookup returns CDR1 LGHDT and CDR2 YNNKEL (reference sequence). The trim removed 6 bases at V and 5 bases at J, leaving 16 bases unmatched. CDR3 bases: TGTGCCAGCAGTCCGCGCCAGGGGGCTTATCGGATAGATACGCAGTATTTT. This codes for CASSPRQGAYRIDTQYF.

This clonotype was counted ten times or more. The chain carries TRBV20-1 and TRBJ1-4; 9 bases agree with TRBD1. There are 15 residues in the CDR3. Germline assignment: CDR1 DFQATT and CDR2 SNEGSKA (reference sequence). V gave up 4 bases and J gave up 4 bases; unmatched junction bases: 7. The CDR3 loop reads CSATLRGQGNEKLFF. The CDR3 DNA reads as TGCAGTGCTACCCTCCGGGGACAGGGTAATGAAAAACTGTTTTTT.

As for this clonotype: This may come from a read error, since a much larger clone is one base off. The V call is TRBV11-2, the J call TRBJ2-1; D call uncertain. This CDR3 comprises 12 residues. From germline, CDR1 is SGHAT and CDR2 FQNNGV. The CDR3 DNA is TGTGCCAGCAGCTTCAACTACAATGGGCAGTTCTTC. It encodes CASSFNYNGQFF.